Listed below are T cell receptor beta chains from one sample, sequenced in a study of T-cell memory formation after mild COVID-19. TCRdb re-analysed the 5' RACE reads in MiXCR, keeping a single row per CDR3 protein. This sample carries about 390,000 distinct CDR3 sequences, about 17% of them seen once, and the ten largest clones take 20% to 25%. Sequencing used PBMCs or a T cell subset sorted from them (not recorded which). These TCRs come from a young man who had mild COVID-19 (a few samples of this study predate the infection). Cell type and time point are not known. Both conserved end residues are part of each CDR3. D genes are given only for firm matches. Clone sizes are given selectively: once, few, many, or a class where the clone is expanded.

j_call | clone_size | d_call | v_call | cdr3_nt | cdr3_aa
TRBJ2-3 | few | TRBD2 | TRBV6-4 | TGTGCCAGCCCCCGGTTAGGGCGGGGGGCCTATGATACGCAGTATTTT | CASPRLGRGAYDTQYF
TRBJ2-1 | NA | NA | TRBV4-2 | TGTGCCAGCAGCCAAGGAGGGGTTTACAATGAGCAGTTCTTC | CASSQGGVYNEQFF
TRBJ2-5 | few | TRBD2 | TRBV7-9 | TGTGCCAGCAGCTCATTCGGGACTAGTTGGCAAGAGACCCAGTACTTC | CASSSFGTSWQETQYF
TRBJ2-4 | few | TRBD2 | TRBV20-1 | TGCAGTGCCCCTGCGGTGGGGGGGGCCAAAAACATTCAGTACTTC | CSAPAVGGAKNIQYF
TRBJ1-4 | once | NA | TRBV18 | TGTGCCAGCTCACCGGGAGGTGCCGACGGGGAAAAACTGTTTTTT | CASSPGGADGEKLFF
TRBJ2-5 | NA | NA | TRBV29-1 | TGCAGCGTTCAAGGGCCCGCCCGGACCCAGTACTTC | CSVQGPARTQYF
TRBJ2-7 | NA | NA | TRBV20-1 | TGCAGTGTGGCGGAGGGGGAGCGGGAGCAGTACTTC | CSVAEGEREQYF
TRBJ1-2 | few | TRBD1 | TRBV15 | TGTGCCACCAGCACAGACAGGGTGCGGGGCTACACCTTC | CATSTDRVRGYTF
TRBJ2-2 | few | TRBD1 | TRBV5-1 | TGCGCCAGCAGCTTGGTTGGACCGGGACAGTGGCACGGGGACACCGGGGAGCTGTTTTTT | CASSLVGPGQWHGDTGELFF
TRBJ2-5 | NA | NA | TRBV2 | TGTGCCAGCAGTCGTCCGGGACCAAAAGAGACCCAGTACTTC | CASSRPGPKETQYF
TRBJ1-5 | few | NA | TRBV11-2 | TGTGCCAGCAGCTTAACGACCGGAGATCAGCCCCAGCATTTT | CASSLTTGDQPQHF
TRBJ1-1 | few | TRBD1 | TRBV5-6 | TGTGCCAGCAGCTTAGAACAGGGGCGTGAAGCTTTCTTT | CASSLEQGREAFF
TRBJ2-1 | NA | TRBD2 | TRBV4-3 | TGCGCCAGCAGCCAAGAAGCGGGACTAGCGGTCTACAATGAGCAGTTCTTC | CASSQEAGLAVYNEQFF
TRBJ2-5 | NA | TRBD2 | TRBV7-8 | TGTGCCAGCAGCCCCCGACTAGCGGGGGGGCTTGGGCAAGAGACCCAGTACTTC | CASSPRLAGGLGQETQYF
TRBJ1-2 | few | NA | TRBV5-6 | TGTGCCAGCAGCTTGGCGACGTTAGTTTTTTATGGCTACACCTTC | CASSLATLVFYGYTF
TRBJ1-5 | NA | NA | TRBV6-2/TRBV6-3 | TGTGCCAGCAGTAATCAGGGGAGGGGATGGGGCAATCAGCCCCAGCATTTT | CASSNQGRGWGNQPQHF